Below, 29 T cell receptor beta chains from the same sample are listed, as sequenced in a study of blood T cell repertoires in COVID-19. Clones were read by immunoSEQ multiplex PCR, and TCRdb kept only the in-frame ones, dropping some. This sample carries some 280,000 clones, about 91% of them seen once, and the ten largest clones take about 12%. The source material was peripheral blood. These receptors were collected from a woman aged 60-70 years with acute or convalescent COVID-19.

The genes are TRBV14 and TRBJ2-1; 12 bases are a match to TRBD1. Germline CDR1 reads SGHDN; CDR2 reads FVKESK. The CDR3 totals 15 residues. J lost 6 bases, V lost 7 bases, and 7 bases had no gene match. CDR3 coding DNA: TGTGCCAGCAACACCGGGACAGGGGGCCCCAATGAGCAGTTCTTC. Residues: CASNTGTGGPNEQFF.

This clone was seen a single time. The rearrangement joins TRBV2 to TRBJ2-2, with a tentative D call TRBD2 (6 bases). This CDR3 has 13 residues. The germline V gene encodes CDR1 SNHLY and CDR2 FYNNEI. The V and J ends lost 6 bases and 6 bases respectively, with 11 bases between them. The CDR3 bases are TGTGCCAGCAGACTAGCCCATCCCGGGGAGCTGTTTTTT. Translating gives CASRLAHPGELFF.

The chain links TRBV7-9 to TRBJ1-2; D gene unclear. V was cut by 3 bases and J by 4 bases, with 9 bases left in between. The CDR3 contains 13 residues. CDR1 is SEHNR and CDR2 is FQNEAQ in the germline V gene (reference sequence). In DNA, the CDR3 is TGTGCCAGCAGCTTTAACTCCCGCTATGGCTACACCTTC. Translating gives CASSFNSRYGYTF.

The genes are TRBV7-2 and TRBJ2-2, with 9 nucleotides matching TRBD1. Germline V CDR1 and CDR2: SGHTA, FQGNSA. The CDR3 is 17 residues long. Losses at the gene ends were 2 bases for V and 5 bases for J; bases not matched to a gene: 9. The CDR3 sequence is CASSLMRGQGGTGELFF. For the CDR3, the DNA is TGTGCCAGCAGCTTAATGAGGGGACAGGGAGGGACCGGGGAGCTGTTTTTT.

The J gene is TRBJ2-1, the V gene TRBV5-1, with a weak D call TRBD2 (5 bases). The CDR3 loop spans 16 amino acids. Germline loops: CDR1 SGHRS, CDR2 YFSETQ. Trimming left V 0 bases short and J 4 bases short, with 14 bases between. DNA for the CDR3: TGCGCCAGCAGCTTGGCCACTCCCGGGGAGTACAATGAGCAGTTCTTC. It translates to CASSLATPGEYNEQFF.

This clone was counted once. V is TRBV19 and J is TRBJ1-5; 7 bases match TRBD1. Germline CDR1 LNHDA, CDR2 SQIVND (reference sequence). CDR3 length: 14 amino acids. With 1 base clipped from V and 7 bases from J, the junction kept 4 bases outside the gene matches. The CDR3 bases are TGTGCCAGTAGTATAGGAGGAGGGGGCCAGCCCCAGCATTTT. It codes for CASSIGGGGQPQHF.

To note about this clone: At the DNA level, this CDR3 is encoded by other sequences in the same sample as well. The chain has TRBV29-1 and TRBJ1-1; 9 bases are a match to TRBD1. The CDR3 covers 14 residues. With V trimmed by 4 bases and J by 2 bases, 5 bases remained unmatched. CDR1 and CDR2 from the germline V gene are SQVTM and ANQGSEA. The CDR3 region has the DNA TGCAGCGTTGGACCGGGACAGGGCAACACTGAAGCTTTCTTT. This codes for CSVGPGQGNTEAFF.

The gene calls are TRBV12-3 or TRBV12-4 and TRBJ1-2, with a weak D call TRBD1 (5 bases). The CDR3 loop spans 11 amino acids. Trimming removed 3 bases from V and 13 bases from J, with 12 bases in between. The CDR3 reads CASSLGGAPTF. The CDR3 DNA is TGTGCCAGCAGTTTGGGGGGAGCGCCCACCTTC.

The V gene is TRBV27, the J gene TRBJ2-7; 9 positions agree with TRBD1. The V and J ends lost 6 bases and 3 bases, in that order; junction bases with no gene match: 6. Germline V gene lookup returns CDR1 MNHEY and CDR2 SMNVEV (reference sequence). The CDR3 covers 14 residues. CDR3 bases: TGTGCCAGCAGCCCGACAGGGGGAGGCTACGAGCAGTACTTC. Amino acid sequence: CASSPTGGGYEQYF.

Details on this clone: Within the sample, other DNA sequences also encode this same CDR3. This rearrangement joins TRBV4-3 to TRBJ1-6, with D perhaps TRBD1 (5 bases). The germline V gene has CDR1 LGHNA and CDR2 YSLEER. The CDR3 length is 15 residues. The V end lost 0 bases, the J end lost 9 bases, and 12 bases lay between the germline ends. DNA for the CDR3: TGCGCCAGCAGCCAAGATGCCCAGGGTGGTTCACCCCTCCACTTT. Translated, it gives CASSQDAQGGSPLHF.

The V call is TRBV21-1, the J call TRBJ1-1; the DNA was not compared with TRBD1, the D call given in the table. TRBV21-1 is termed a pseudogene. CDR3 size: 16 residues. CDR3 region: CASRAKVDTIRTEAFF. The CDR3 coding sequence is TGTGCCAGCAGAGCTAAAGTAGACACAATTCGCACTGAAGCTTTCTTT.

J is TRBJ2-7 and V is TRBV30; no firm D call. The CDR3 spans 12 residues. Deletions cut 4 bases from V and 5 bases from J, with 12 bases between. Per the germline V gene, CDR1 is GTSNPN and CDR2 is SVGIG (reference sequence). The CDR3 nucleotides read TGTGCCTGGACTCCCAACTACCACGAGCAGTACTTC. Protein product: CAWTPNYHEQYF.

This chain links TRBV19 with TRBJ2-1; 7 nucleotides line up with TRBD2. The CDR3 has 13 amino acids. With 6 bases clipped from V and 7 bases from J, the junction kept 6 bases outside the gene matches. Germline assignment: CDR1 LNHDA and CDR2 SQIVND (reference sequence). The CDR3 sequence: CASRGGSRNEQFF. The CDR3 nucleotides are TGTGCCAGTAGGGGGGGGAGTCGGAATGAGCAGTTCTTC.

The chain has TRBV9 and TRBJ2-1, with 15 bases that match TRBD2. The CDR3 is 15 residues long. J gave up 8 bases and V 4 bases, and 4 bases lay outside the gene matches. CDR1 and CDR2 from the germline V gene are SGDLS and YYNGEE. Here the CDR3 DNA reads TGTGCCAGCAGCCGAGGACTAGCGGGGGGGGATGAGCAGTTCTTC. Translation: CASSRGLAGGDEQFF.

V gene TRBV27 combines with J gene TRBJ2-1, with 11 bases that match TRBD2. Germline loops: CDR1 MNHEY, CDR2 SMNVEV (reference sequence). V lost 5 bases, J lost 8 bases, and 5 bases stayed unmatched. This CDR3 contains 14 residues. The CDR3 region has the DNA TGTGCCAGCAGTCTATTAGCGGGGGGGCATGAGCAGTTCTTC. It encodes CASSLLAGGHEQFF.

The chain employs TRBV9 and TRBJ1-1; 8 positions match TRBD1. Germline values: CDR1 SGDLS, CDR2 YYNGEE. This CDR3 region has 14 residues. Germline trimming cut 3 bases from V and 9 bases from J; bases unmatched to any gene: 10. The CDR3: CASSEGGQGGKAFF. The CDR3 DNA reads as TGTGCCAGCAGCGAAGGCGGACAGGGCGGAAAAGCTTTCTTT.

The chain joins TRBV3-1 (or the pseudogene TRBV3-2) to TRBJ2-7, with TRBD2 matching 11 bases. CDR3 length equals 16 residues. V gave up 4 bases and J gave up 7 bases; unmatched junction bases: 12. Per the germline V gene, CDR1 is LGHDT and CDR2 is YNNKEL (reference sequence). Here the CDR3 DNA reads TGTGCCAGCAGCCGAAGACTGATAGCGGGGGGGTATGAGCAGTACTTC. This sequence encodes CASSRRLIAGGYEQYF.

The gene calls are TRBV5-1 and TRBJ1-4, with TRBD1 matching over 7 bases. This CDR3 has 16 amino acids. With V trimmed by 4 bases and J by 0 bases, 6 bases remained unmatched. Germline CDR1 is SGHRS and CDR2 is YFSETQ. CDR3: CASSLSTGTTNEKLFF. CDR3 DNA sequence: TGCGCCAGCAGCCTATCGACAGGGACAACTAATGAAAAACTGTTTTTT.

This chain links TRBV7-9 with TRBJ2-2; TRBD2 matches at 8 bases. This CDR3 spans 14 amino acids. The trim removed 8 bases at V and 7 bases at J, leaving 9 bases unmatched. Germline CDR1 reads SEHNR; CDR2 reads FQNEAQ (reference sequence). The CDR3 DNA follows: TGTGCCAGCCCTAGGCGGGGGGCGGACGGGGAGCTGTTTTTT. Translated, it gives CASPRRGADGELFF.

This CDR3 is CAISESGGTYEQYF. The CDR3, as DNA: TGTGCCATCAGTGAGTCGGGGGGGACCTACGAGCAGTACTTC. The chain joins TRBV10-3 to TRBJ2-7, with 7 positions matching TRBD2. Per the germline V gene, CDR1 is ENHRY and CDR2 is SYGVKD. CDR3 length equals 14 residues. The trim removed 0 bases at V and 2 bases at J, leaving 1 base unmatched.

The rearrangement links TRBV27 to TRBJ2-1, with TRBD2 matching over 8 bases. The CDR3 covers 18 residues. Germline values: CDR1 MNHEY, CDR2 SMNVEV (reference sequence). Germline trimming cut 6 bases from V and 0 bases from J; bases unmatched to any gene: 13. CDR3 DNA: TGTGCCAGCAGCCGGAGCCAGAGCGGGAGCTTCTCCTACAATGAGCAGTTCTTC. Translated, it gives CASSRSQSGSFSYNEQFF.

This clone was counted between two and nine times. This chain uses TRBV18 with TRBJ2-3, with 10 bases identical to TRBD2. Looked up from germline, CDR1 is KGHSH and CDR2 is LQKENI. This CDR3 spans 16 amino acids. The ends lost 1 base at V and 4 bases at J; junction bases unmatched: 5. CDR3 loop: CASSPRLAGAADTQYF. DNA of the CDR3: TGTGCCAGCTCACCACGTCTAGCGGGAGCGGCAGATACGCAGTATTTT.

The V and J genes are TRBV6-4 and TRBJ1-1; 9 bases fit TRBD1. Germline V gives CDR1 MRHNA, CDR2 SNTAGT. The V gene end was trimmed by 6 bases and the J gene end by 1 base; junction bases not matched to a gene: 0. This CDR3 is 13 amino acids long. DNA of the CDR3: TGTGCCAGCAGGGACAGGGGGAACACTGAAGCTTTCTTT. Protein product: CASRDRGNTEAFF.

The chain joins TRBV7-6 to TRBJ2-7; TRBD1 matches 10 bases. The germline gives CDR1 SGHVS, CDR2 FNYEAQ. The J segment lost 5 bases and the V segment lost 3 bases, leaving 7 bases of the junction unmatched. This CDR3 comprises 15 residues. CDR3 amino acids: CASSFEGTGADEQYF. The CDR3, as DNA: TGTGCCAGCAGCTTCGAGGGGACAGGGGCCGACGAGCAGTACTTC.

J is TRBJ1-1 and V is TRBV18, with a possible D match to TRBD1 (5 bases). This CDR3 is 15 amino acids long. Between the trimmed V and J ends, which lost 0 bases and 1 base, there was a span of 9 bases. Germline assignment: CDR1 KGHSH and CDR2 LQKENI. The CDR3 loop reads CASSPPATGNTEAFF. The DNA for the CDR3 is TGTGCCAGCTCACCACCGGCAACAGGGAACACTGAAGCTTTCTTT.

This CDR3 reads CASNQGAIGTGGEQYF. The CDR3 DNA reads as TGTGCCAGCAACCAAGGGGCCATTGGAACGGGTGGCGAGCAGTACTTC. The chain has TRBV2 and TRBJ2-7; tentative D call: TRBD1 (5 bases). Germline CDR1 and CDR2: SNHLY and FYNNEI. The CDR3 consists of 16 residues. V lost 7 bases and J 6 bases, leaving 25 bases between the germline ends.

In its sample, this clone was seen a few times. V usage is TRBV27 and J usage is TRBJ1-1, with TRBD1 matching over 9 bases. CDR1 MNHEY and CDR2 SMNVEV come from the germline V gene (reference sequence). The CDR3 has 16 amino acids. Unmatched junction bases numbered 6, after V lost 4 bases and J lost 0 bases. CDR3 bases: TGTGCCAGCAGTTCCAGGACAGGGGCGATGAACACTGAAGCTTTCTTT. Translating it yields CASSSRTGAMNTEAFF.

This clone was seen just once. The chain employs TRBV5-1 and TRBJ2-1; D uncertain. V lost 6 bases to trimming and J lost 0 bases, with 13 bases between them. The CDR3 is 15 residues long. Germline CDR1 SGHRS, CDR2 YFSETQ. The CDR3 DNA is TGCGCCAGCACCCTAACAGAACCCTCCTACAATGAGCAGTTCTTC. Its protein product is CASTLTEPSYNEQFF.

The chain couples TRBV19 to TRBJ1-4, with D maybe TRBD1 (5 bases). The CDR3 extends over 17 amino acids. Germline CDR1 reads LNHDA; CDR2 reads SQIVND (reference sequence). The V end lost 3 bases, the J end lost 7 bases, and 21 bases lay between the germline ends. CDR3 nucleotide sequence: TGTGCCAGTAGTATCCCGGCGGGGCAGGCCCGAGGTGAAAAACTGTTTTTT. It is translated as CASSIPAGQARGEKLFF.